These T cell receptor beta chains were read from a single sample in a study of beta chain features in type 1 diabetes. TCRdb keeps only in-frame clones here, not all; method: immunoSEQ multiplex PCR. The sample yields under 850,000 clones, 10% to 15% seen once. The sequenced sample consisted of naive CD4+ T cells from blood. The origin of the receptors is a young man with type 1 diabetes. Both conserved end residues are part of each CDR3. The D gene is left open where the match is weak. Clone sizes are given selectively: once, few, many, or a class where the clone is expanded.

d_gene: TRBD1
j_gene: TRBJ1-3
v_gene: TRBV30
abundance: few
CDR3aa: CAWSAKDRDRNTIYF
CDR3nt: TGTGCCTGGAGCGCAAAGGACAGGGACCGAAACACCATATATTTT

d_gene: .
j_gene: TRBJ2-7
v_gene: TRBV29-1
abundance: few
CDR3aa: CSAKVVAGYEQYF
CDR3nt: TGCAGCGCGAAGGTCGTGGCAGGCTACGAGCAGTACTTC

d_gene: .
j_gene: TRBJ1-1
v_gene: TRBV6-6
abundance: .
CDR3aa: CASTGDTEAFF
CDR3nt: TGTGCCAGCACAGGGGACACTGAAGCTTTCTTT

d_gene: TRBD1
j_gene: TRBJ1-2
v_gene: TRBV7-2
abundance: .
CDR3aa: CASSTHRGATYGYTF
CDR3nt: TGTGCCAGCAGCACTCACAGGGGGGCGACGTATGGCTACACCTTC

d_gene: TRBD1
j_gene: TRBJ2-2
v_gene: TRBV7-9
abundance: .
CDR3aa: CASSFRTGDTGELFF
CDR3nt: TGTGCCAGCAGCTTCAGGACAGGGGACACCGGGGAGCTGTTTTTT

d_gene: TRBD1
j_gene: TRBJ1-2
v_gene: TRBV28
abundance: .
CDR3aa: CASSPGTGANYGYTF
CDR3nt: TGTGCCAGCAGCCCCGGGACAGGGGCTAACTATGGCTACACCTTC

d_gene: .
j_gene: TRBJ1-6
v_gene: TRBV15
abundance: few
CDR3aa: CATSTEPAANNSPLHF
CDR3nt: TGTGCCACCAGCACAGAGCCGGCAGCCAATAATTCACCCCTCCACTTT

d_gene: .
j_gene: TRBJ1-6
v_gene: TRBV5-6
abundance: few
CDR3aa: CASSLVENSPLHF
CDR3nt: TGTGCCAGCAGCTTGGTGGAAAATTCACCCCTCCACTTT

d_gene: .
j_gene: TRBJ1-1
v_gene: TRBV10-3
abundance: once
CDR3aa: CAISGGTGEAFF
CDR3nt: TGTGCCATCAGTGGGGGGACGGGTGAAGCTTTCTTT

d_gene: .
j_gene: TRBJ1-6
v_gene: TRBV5-1
abundance: .
CDR3aa: CASSSNTGGNSPLHF
CDR3nt: TGCGCCAGCAGCTCAAACACTGGGGGGAATTCACCCCTCCACTTT

d_gene: TRBD1
j_gene: TRBJ2-1
v_gene: TRBV27
abundance: few
CDR3aa: CASSLRGTGHYNEQFF
CDR3nt: TGTGCCAGCAGTTTACGGGGGACAGGGCACTACAATGAGCAGTTCTTC

d_gene: .
j_gene: TRBJ1-5
v_gene: TRBV7-9
abundance: .
CDR3aa: CASSLIGGDQPQHF
CDR3nt: TGTGCCAGCAGCTTGATAGGAGGGGATCAGCCCCAGCATTTT

d_gene: .
j_gene: TRBJ1-4
v_gene: TRBV4-1
abundance: .
CDR3aa: CASSPGRFEEEKLFF
CDR3nt: TGCGCCAGCAGCCCAGGAAGGTTTGAGGAGGAAAAACTGTTTTTT

d_gene: TRBD1
j_gene: TRBJ1-4
v_gene: TRBV2
abundance: .
CDR3aa: CASQRDSNEKLFF
CDR3nt: TGTGCCAGCCAACGGGACAGTAATGAAAAACTGTTTTTT

d_gene: TRBD1
j_gene: TRBJ1-6
v_gene: TRBV10-3
abundance: .
CDR3aa: CAISGDSVSPLHF
CDR3nt: TGTGCCATCAGTGGGGACAGCGTTTCACCCCTCCACTTT

d_gene: TRBD1
j_gene: TRBJ2-7
v_gene: TRBV28
abundance: few
CDR3aa: CATNSDRGDEQYF
CDR3nt: TGTGCCACCAACTCGGACAGGGGGGACGAGCAGTACTTC

d_gene: .
j_gene: TRBJ1-1
v_gene: TRBV29-1
abundance: .
CDR3aa: CSVQGRLNTEAFF
CDR3nt: TGCAGCGTTCAGGGCAGGCTGAACACTGAAGCTTTCTTT

d_gene: .
j_gene: TRBJ1-1
v_gene: TRBV29-1
abundance: .
CDR3aa: CSVTKSSTEAFF
CDR3nt: TGCAGCGTTACTAAATCGAGTACTGAAGCTTTCTTT

d_gene: TRBD2
j_gene: TRBJ2-1
v_gene: TRBV5-1
abundance: few
CDR3aa: CASSILLQAGAYNEQFF
CDR3nt: TGCGCCAGCAGCATTCTCCTCCAAGCGGGGGCGTACAATGAGCAGTTCTTC

d_gene: .
j_gene: TRBJ2-3
v_gene: TRBV30
abundance: few
CDR3aa: CAWSVLGDTTDTQYF
CDR3nt: TGTGCCTGGAGTGTACTCGGGGATACAACAGATACGCAGTATTTT

d_gene: TRBD2
j_gene: TRBJ2-1
v_gene: TRBV5-1
abundance: .
CDR3aa: CASSKGLAGATSYNEQFF
CDR3nt: TGCGCCAGCAGCAAGGGACTAGCGGGGGCGACCTCCTACAATGAGCAGTTCTTC

d_gene: TRBD2
j_gene: TRBJ2-2
v_gene: TRBV28
abundance: .
CDR3aa: CASSPPAGGPRGELFF
CDR3nt: TGTGCCAGCAGTCCCCCAGCGGGGGGCCCCCGCGGGGAGCTGTTTTTT

d_gene: .
j_gene: TRBJ2-2
v_gene: TRBV7-6
abundance: .
CDR3aa: CASSPRGDGELFF
CDR3nt: TGTGCCAGCAGCCCGCGGGGTGACGGGGAGCTGTTTTTT

d_gene: TRBD1
j_gene: TRBJ2-1
v_gene: TRBV5-1
abundance: .
CDR3aa: CASSLVPGQGDNEQFF
CDR3nt: TGCGCCAGCAGCTTAGTTCCGGGACAGGGAGACAATGAGCAGTTCTTC

d_gene: TRBD1
j_gene: TRBJ2-7
v_gene: TRBV13
abundance: few
CDR3aa: CASSYRPVGQSYEQYF
CDR3nt: TGTGCCAGCAGCTATAGGCCCGTGGGACAGTCCTACGAGCAGTACTTC

d_gene: .
j_gene: TRBJ2-1
v_gene: TRBV4-1
abundance: few
CDR3aa: CASSPGDTYYNEQFF
CDR3nt: TGCGCCAGCAGCCCCGGGGACACCTACTACAATGAGCAGTTCTTC

d_gene: TRBD1
j_gene: TRBJ2-5
v_gene: TRBV15
abundance: few
CDR3aa: CATSSQTGATETQYF
CDR3nt: TGTGCCACCAGCAGCCAGACAGGGGCTACAGAGACCCAGTACTTC

d_gene: .
j_gene: TRBJ2-7
v_gene: TRBV5-8
abundance: .
CDR3aa: CASSPDSSYEQYF
CDR3nt: TGTGCCAGCAGCCCGGACAGCTCCTACGAGCAGTACTTC

d_gene: TRBD1
j_gene: TRBJ2-5
v_gene: TRBV30
abundance: .
CDR3aa: CAWNRGYGETQYF
CDR3nt: TGTGCCTGGAACAGGGGGTACGGAGAGACCCAGTACTTC

d_gene: TRBD1
j_gene: TRBJ1-1
v_gene: TRBV30
abundance: .
CDR3aa: CAWSPGQGGTEAFF
CDR3nt: TGTGCCTGGAGCCCAGGACAGGGCGGCACTGAAGCTTTCTTT

d_gene: .
j_gene: TRBJ1-1
v_gene: TRBV14
abundance: .
CDR3aa: CASSRNKNTEAFF
CDR3nt: TGTGCCAGCAGCCGGAACAAGAACACTGAAGCTTTCTTT

d_gene: .
j_gene: TRBJ2-1
v_gene: TRBV7-7
abundance: .
CDR3aa: CASSLGSTDGNEQFF
CDR3nt: TGTGCCAGCAGCTTAGGCAGTACCGATGGGAATGAGCAGTTCTTC

d_gene: .
j_gene: TRBJ1-1
v_gene: TRBV5-1
abundance: few
CDR3aa: CASSWEGPEAFF
CDR3nt: TGCGCCAGCAGCTGGGAGGGCCCTGAAGCTTTCTTT

d_gene: .
j_gene: TRBJ2-7
v_gene: TRBV5-6
abundance: .
CDR3aa: CASSLALPSTGQYF
CDR3nt: TGTGCCAGCAGCTTGGCCTTACCGAGCACAGGGCAGTACTTC

d_gene: TRBD1
j_gene: TRBJ2-1
v_gene: TRBV2
abundance: few
CDR3aa: CATSGQGYEQFF
CDR3nt: TGTGCCACCTCGGGACAGGGGTACGAGCAGTTCTTC

d_gene: TRBD2
j_gene: TRBJ2-4
v_gene: TRBV4-1
abundance: .
CDR3aa: CASSQEEGAGVKAKNIQYF
CDR3nt: TGCGCCAGCAGCCAAGAAGAGGGTGCGGGGGTGAAGGCCAAAAACATTCAGTACTTC

d_gene: .
j_gene: TRBJ1-5
v_gene: TRBV30
abundance: few
CDR3aa: CAWSPTDSNQPQHF
CDR3nt: TGTGCCTGGAGCCCGACAGATAGCAATCAGCCCCAGCATTTT

d_gene: TRBD1
j_gene: TRBJ1-5
v_gene: TRBV18
abundance: .
CDR3aa: CASSPGTGDQPQHF
CDR3nt: TGTGCCAGCTCACCCGGGACAGGGGATCAGCCCCAGCATTTT

d_gene: .
j_gene: TRBJ2-1
v_gene: TRBV20-1
abundance: few
CDR3aa: CSAREGNEQFF
CDR3nt: TGCAGTGCTAGAGAGGGGAATGAGCAGTTCTTC

d_gene: .
j_gene: TRBJ1-2
v_gene: TRBV25-1
abundance: .
CDR3aa: CASSDQTDYGYTF
CDR3nt: TGTGCCAGCAGTGACCAGACAGACTATGGCTACACCTTC

d_gene: .
j_gene: TRBJ1-6
v_gene: TRBV30
abundance: .
CDR3aa: CAGTVQFNSPLHF
CDR3nt: TGTGCCGGGACGGTACAGTTTAATTCACCCCTCCACTTT

d_gene: TRBD2
j_gene: TRBJ2-5
v_gene: TRBV11-2
abundance: .
CDR3aa: CASSRGTSGEETQYF
CDR3nt: TGTGCCAGCAGTCGCGGGACTAGCGGCGAAGAGACCCAGTACTTC

d_gene: .
j_gene: TRBJ2-1
v_gene: TRBV28
abundance: .
CDR3aa: CASSPHRGAGIEQFF
CDR3nt: TGTGCCAGCAGTCCCCACCGGGGGGCGGGGATCGAGCAGTTCTTC

d_gene: .
j_gene: TRBJ1-3
v_gene: TRBV7-2
abundance: .
CDR3aa: CASSLGVGFTGNTIYF
CDR3nt: TGTGCCAGCAGCTTAGGGGTGGGTTTTACTGGAAACACCATATATTTT

d_gene: .
j_gene: TRBJ2-7
v_gene: TRBV6-5
abundance: .
CDR3aa: CASSYSSLWQPYEQYF
CDR3nt: TGTGCCAGCAGTTACTCGAGTTTGTGGCAGCCCTACGAGCAGTACTTC

d_gene: .
j_gene: TRBJ1-3
v_gene: TRBV30
abundance: .
CDR3aa: CAWRRTGNSGNTIYF
CDR3nt: TGTGCCTGGAGGCGGACCGGGAACTCTGGAAACACCATATATTTT